The 4 T cell receptor beta chains given below trace back to one sample, sequenced in a study of CXCR3-negative and CXCR3-positive naive CD8 T cells. Their specific antigens are unknown. The method, 5' RACE with UMI labels, was used to prepare the TRB cDNA libraries. TCRdb re-called the 5' RACE reads, yielding one record per CDR3 amino acid sequence without DNA. Its listing shows about 120,000 distinct CDR3 sequences. Broader study findings: Comparison of naive cells showed more hydrophobic TRB CDR3s in CXCR3-positive than in CXCR3-negative naive cells.

Material for sequencing was naive CXCR3+ CD8+ T cells from blood. Subset noted: CD45RO-CCR7+CD27+CD95- naive CD8+ T cells expressing CXCR3 (TNR3+). These receptors came from a human donor in good health. Some clones in this sample may be carry-over from other donors' samples.

The rearrangement uses TRBV29-1 and TRBJ2-7. CDR3 size: 11 residues. The V gene's germline CDR1 is SQVTM and CDR2 ANQGSEA. The CDR3 sequence is CSARSSYEQYF.

J is TRBJ1-1 and V is TRBV24-1; TCRdb lists TRBD1, though no DNA is available to test this call. This CDR3 has 14 residues. Germline lookup yields CDR1 KGHDR and CDR2 SFDVKD. The CDR3 loop is CATSDEIPDKEAFF.

The rearrangement joins TRBV7-3 to TRBJ2-1; the D gene TCRdb calls, TRBD2, cannot be checked with no DNA. Germline V gene sequence: CDR1 SGHTA, CDR2 FQGTGA. CDR3 length: 19 amino acids. The CDR3 region is CASSLTATSGRAGYNEQFF.

The genes are TRBV6-2 or TRBV6-3 and TRBJ1-6; checking the TCRdb D call of TRBD1 is not possible without DNA. CDR3 size: 18 residues. CDR1 is MNHEY, CDR2 SVGEGT, per germline. The CDR3 sequence is CASSYPGQQDKPISPLHF.